This T cell receptor beta chain stems from a study of T cells in localized non-small cell lung cancer. Clones were read by immunoSEQ multiplex PCR, and TCRdb kept only the in-frame ones, dropping some. The sample holds 60,000 to 75,000 clones, around 81% seen once. CDR1 is LGHNT and CDR2 is FRNRAP in the germline V gene. V was pared by 7 bases and J by 2 bases, with 4 bases of the junction left unmatched. The CDR3 sequence is 14 residues long. V gene TRBV12-5 combines with J gene TRBJ1-2; 10 bases agree with TRBD1. The sequence was obtained from a man aged 40 to 69 with stage II lung adenocarcinoma. The sequences come from PBMCs, collected before any cancer treatment. CDR3 sequence reads: CASARQGANYGYTF. CDR3 bases: TGTGCTAGTGCCCGACAGGGGGCGAACTATGGCTACACCTTC.